These 28 T cell receptor beta chains were all obtained from the same sample, sequenced in a study of early T cells in non-severe SARS-CoV-2 infection. Via MiXCR, TCRdb re-called the 5' RACE reads, giving one row per CDR3 protein. This table holds about 84,000 distinct CDR3 sequences, about 12% found once. Material for sequencing was whole blood. These receptor sequences come from an adult who was a healthcare worker with PCR-confirmed SARS-CoV-2 infection or an uninfected control (not recorded which).

This clonotype was recorded many times. This chain joins TRBV28 and TRBJ1-5; no reliable D call. CDR1 is MDHEN and CDR2 is SYDVKM in the germline V gene. The CDR3 totals 13 residues. The ends were cut back, 5 bases at V and 5 bases at J, with 10 bases in the middle. The CDR3 DNA sequence: TGTGCCAGCAGTCAAGCATGGGATCAGCCCCAGCATTTT. As protein: CASSQAWDQPQHF.

This clonotype turned up a few times. The chain uses TRBV12-3 or TRBV12-4 and TRBJ2-2, with 10 bases lining up with TRBD2. This CDR3 has 16 residues. Trimming cost V 7 bases and J 4 bases; bases outside gene matches: 9. This CDR3 is CASIRSLAGVTGELFF. In nucleotides, the CDR3 is TGTGCCAGCATCCGCAGTCTAGCGGGGGTCACCGGGGAGCTGTTTTTT.

V and J are TRBV29-1 and TRBJ2-1, with TRBD2 identical over 8 bases. This CDR3 has 13 amino acids. V lost 4 bases to trimming and J lost 6 bases; unmatched junction nucleotides: 5. Germline assignment: CDR1 SQVTM and CDR2 ANQGSEA. Written as DNA, the CDR3 is TGCAGCGTTGGTTGGCTAGCGGGCAATGAGCAGTTCTTC. This encodes CSVGWLAGNEQFF.

This clonotype was seen ten or more times. This rearrangement joins TRBV3-1 to TRBJ1-1, with TRBD1 matching 7 bases. The CDR3 consists of 15 residues. The V gene's germline CDR1 is LGHDT and CDR2 YNNKEL (reference sequence). Unmatched junction bases numbered 6, after V lost 1 base and J lost 4 bases. The CDR3 nucleotides read TGTGCCAGCAGCCAAGGTGGGACAGCCTCCACTGAAGCTTTCTTT. Translation: CASSQGGTASTEAFF.

The V gene is TRBV6-1, the J gene TRBJ1-6, with D perhaps matching TRBD1 (5 bases). Trimming removed 6 bases from V and 5 bases from J, with 14 bases in between. The length of the CDR3 is 15 residues. Germline V CDR1 and CDR2: MNHNS, SASEGT. CDR3 coding DNA: TGTGCCAGCAGCGGCAGGGATTTCCATAATTCACCCCTCCACTTT. It codes for CASSGRDFHNSPLHF.

This chain connects TRBV5-1 to TRBJ1-1, with 7 positions matching TRBD1. The V segment lost 4 bases and the J segment 5 bases; nucleotides outside the gene matches: 2. CDR3 length: 12 residues. Germline CDR1 is SGHRS and CDR2 is YFSETQ. This CDR3 reads CASSAQGTEAFF. The CDR3 DNA is TGCGCCAGCAGCGCACAGGGGACTGAAGCTTTCTTT.

The V and J genes are TRBV28 and TRBJ2-7; D perhaps matches TRBD1 (5 bases). The V gene lost 6 bases and the J gene lost 3 bases, with 9 bases spanning the gap. The germline gives CDR1 MDHEN, CDR2 SYDVKM. This CDR3 has 12 residues. CDR3: CASRPDSYEQYF. The CDR3 DNA reads as TGTGCCAGCAGGCCTGACAGCTACGAGCAGTACTTC.

In this sample, this clonotype turned up many times. V and J are TRBV5-1 and TRBJ2-3; D not certain. Germline CDR1 SGHRS, CDR2 YFSETQ. The V end lost 0 bases, the J end lost 7 bases, and 12 bases lay between the germline ends. This CDR3 comprises 14 residues. The CDR3 spells CASSLDVSQHTQYF. The CDR3 DNA reads as TGCGCCAGCAGCTTGGACGTTTCCCAACATACGCAGTATTTT.

The V gene is TRBV29-1, the J gene TRBJ1-4; D unresolved. The length of the CDR3 is 14 residues. V lost 1 base and J 4 bases, leaving 10 bases between the germline ends. Germline V lookup: CDR1 SQVTM, CDR2 ANQGSEA. The CDR3 nucleotides read TGCAGCGTTGAAGTGGGTTTACATAATGAAAAACTGTTTTTT. Protein product: CSVEVGLHNEKLFF.

This clonotype occurred many times. The rearrangement uses TRBV18 and TRBJ2-1; TRBD2 agrees at 9 bases. The CDR3 covers 17 residues. The V gene's germline CDR1 is KGHSH and CDR2 LQKENI. Unmatched junction bases numbered 21, after V lost 6 bases and J lost 12 bases. The CDR3 here is CASSLSGLAFPRLGQFF. In DNA, the CDR3 is TGTGCCAGCTCCCTTTCGGGACTAGCTTTCCCAAGGCTCGGGCAGTTCTTC.

This clonotype was counted between two and nine times. The gene calls are TRBV7-6 and TRBJ2-7; 7 bases match TRBD1. The J segment lost 4 bases and the V segment lost 5 bases, leaving 8 bases of the junction unmatched. CDR1 SGHVS and CDR2 FNYEAQ come from the germline V gene. This CDR3 has 14 amino acids. CDR3 DNA sequence: TGTGCCAGCAGCATCGGGACAGCCCAGTACGAGCAGTACTTC. Translated: CASSIGTAQYEQYF.

As regards this clonotype: Possible read error: a much larger clone is one base away. The chain recombines TRBV12-3 or TRBV12-4 with TRBJ2-2; D could derive from TRBD1 or TRBD2 (6 bases each). This CDR3 has 15 amino acids. Written as DNA, the CDR3 is TGTGCCAGCAGGGGGGCCGGGGGCCTCACCGAGGAGCTGTTTTTT. It translates to CASRGAGGLTEELFF.

This clonotype was observed a few times. V is TRBV7-6 and J is TRBJ1-1, with a weak D call TRBD1 (5 bases). Germline V gene lookup returns CDR1 SGHVS and CDR2 FNYEAQ. With 1 base removed from V and 5 bases from J, the gap between germline ends came to 14 bases. The CDR3 has 15 amino acids. This CDR3 is CASSLDAGYFTEAFF. DNA for the CDR3: TGTGCCAGCAGCTTAGACGCAGGGTATTTTACTGAAGCTTTCTTT. The full variable domain, with the rest looked up from reference TRBV7-6 and TRBJ1-1, is GAGVSQSPRYKVTKRGQDVALRCDPISGHVSLYWYRQALGQGPEFLTYFNYEAQQDKSGLPNDRFSAERPEGSISTLTIQRTEQRDSAMYRCASSLDAGYFTEAFFGQGTRLTVV.

This clonotype was seen ten or more times. V and J are TRBV29-1 and TRBJ2-5; 7 bases agree with TRBD2. Unmatched junction bases numbered 7, after V lost 2 bases and J lost 1 base. CDR1 is SQVTM and CDR2 is ANQGSEA in the germline V gene. This CDR3 contains 15 residues. CDR3 DNA sequence: TGCAGCGTTGAAATGGGTCTAGCGGCCCAAGAGACCCAGTACTTC. Amino acid sequence: CSVEMGLAAQETQYF.

The table lists this clonotype with many counts. The V gene is TRBV5-4, the J gene TRBJ1-2; D uncertain. Trimming shortened V by 3 bases and J by 3 bases, and 12 bases separated the two germline ends. The CDR3 has 14 residues. The germline V gene encodes CDR1 SGHNT and CDR2 YYREEE (reference sequence). This chain's CDR3 is CASSSGTTYYGYTF. The DNA for the CDR3 is TGTGCCAGCAGCTCGGGTACCACGTACTATGGCTACACCTTC.

The gene calls are TRBV4-1 and TRBJ1-1; 7 bases fit TRBD1. With V trimmed by 4 bases and J by 4 bases, 6 bases remained unmatched. Germline assignment: CDR1 MGHRA and CDR2 YSYEKL. There are 14 residues in the CDR3. The CDR3 reads CASSRETGATEAFF. The CDR3 coding sequence is TGCGCCAGCAGCCGAGAAACAGGGGCCACTGAAGCTTTCTTT.

This clonotype was counted between two and nine times. The J gene is TRBJ2-1, the V gene TRBV5-5, with D perhaps matching TRBD2 (5 bases). The V and J ends lost 3 bases and 10 bases respectively, with 11 bases between them. Germline V gene lookup returns CDR1 SGHKS and CDR2 YYEKEE (reference sequence). The length of the CDR3 is 12 residues. This chain's CDR3 is CASSSGLVEQFF. In nucleotides, the CDR3 is TGTGCCAGCAGCTCAGGACTCGTCGAGCAGTTCTTC.

This clonotype was observed many times. This chain uses TRBV7-3 with TRBJ1-1, with 9 bases matching TRBD1. CDR1 SGHTA and CDR2 FQGTGA come from the germline V gene. CDR3 length: 15 amino acids. The V and J ends lost 3 bases and 1 base, in that order; junction bases with no gene match: 3. Written as DNA, the CDR3 is TGTGCCAGCAGCTTGGGGACAGGGTGGAACACTGAAGCTTTCTTT. Translated, it gives CASSLGTGWNTEAFF.

The chain combines TRBV7-3 with TRBJ1-2, with a tentative D call TRBD1 (5 bases). Germline CDR1 is SGHTA and CDR2 is FQGTGA. CDR3 length: 16 residues. V lost 5 bases and J lost 2, with 18 bases in between. The CDR3 here is CASSQIVNGDNYGYTF. In nucleotides, the CDR3 is TGTGCCAGCAGCCAGATCGTAAACGGGGACAACTATGGCTACACCTTC.

This clonotype was detected many times. This sequence joins TRBV20-1 and TRBJ1-6; the D is unclear. The ends were cut back, 3 bases at V and 9 bases at J, with 18 bases in the middle. CDR3 length: 15 residues. Germline V gene sequence: CDR1 DFQATT, CDR2 SNEGSKA (reference sequence). This chain's CDR3 is CSASQSTRSGSPLHF. The CDR3 bases are TGCAGTGCTAGTCAGTCTACCCGGAGTGGTTCACCCCTCCACTTT.

About this clonotype: A much more abundant neighbour one base away suggests this may be a read error. The chain joins TRBV9 to TRBJ2-1; D unresolved. There are 14 residues in the CDR3. Germline V gene sequence: CDR1 SGDLS, CDR2 YYNGEE. Between the trimmed V and J ends, which lost 0 bases and 0 bases, there was a span of 4 bases. CDR3 protein: CASSVDPSYNEQFF. CDR3 coding DNA: TGTGCCAGCAGCGTAGATCCCTCCTACAATGAGCAGTTCTTC.

A note on this clonotype: The junction shows a germline mismatch at one end, possibly a read error. J is TRBJ2-2 and V is TRBV29-1, with TRBD2 as a possible D gene (7 bases). Germline loops: CDR1 SQVTM, CDR2 ANQGSEA. The CDR3 has 15 residues. Here the CDR3 DNA reads TGCAGCGTTGTCTCGGGGGGCGGGAACACCGAGGAGCTGTTTTTT. This gives the protein CSVVSGGGNTEELFF.

This clonotype was picked up a small number of times. The rearrangement uses TRBV6-5 and TRBJ2-1, with 7 bases aligning to TRBD1. Trimming removed 2 bases from V and 4 bases from J; junction bases left unmatched: 5. The germline V gene has CDR1 MNHEY and CDR2 SVGAGI. The CDR3 extends over 15 amino acids. This CDR3 is CASSYMAGGYNEQFF. CDR3 DNA: TGTGCCAGCAGTTACATGGCAGGGGGTTACAATGAGCAGTTCTTC.

This clonotype was picked up a small number of times. The rearrangement uses TRBV6-5 and TRBJ2-1; 12 bases fit TRBD2. Looked up from germline, CDR1 is MNHEY and CDR2 is SVGAGI. V was clipped by 0 bases and J by 7 bases; unmatched bases: 4. This CDR3 comprises 16 residues. The DNA for the CDR3 is TGTGCCAGCAGTTACTCGGCTAGCGGGGGGGCTAATGAGCAGTTCTTC. It codes for CASSYSASGGANEQFF.

This clonotype has ten or more counts. The chain recombines TRBV4-2 with TRBJ1-1, with D possibly being TRBD1 (5 bases). Germline V gives CDR1 LGHNA, CDR2 YNFKEQ. Trimming removed 0 bases at V and 7 bases at J, with 9 bases between. This CDR3 has 13 residues. As DNA, the CDR3 is TGTGCCAGCAGCCAAGATCGGGGGGATGAAGCTTTCTTT. Its translation is CASSQDRGDEAFF.

This clonotype has a handful of counts. The genes are TRBV2 and TRBJ2-7; TRBD2 matches 14 bases. The CDR3 has 15 amino acids. V shed 7 bases and J 2 bases; nucleotides not matched to a gene: 4. CDR1 and CDR2 (germline): SNHLY, FYNNEI. CDR3 residues: CASTQGLAGAYEQYF. The CDR3 nucleotides are TGTGCCAGCACCCAGGGACTAGCGGGAGCCTACGAGCAGTACTTC.

V usage is TRBV20-1 and J usage is TRBJ2-5; 8 bases align to TRBD2. The length of the CDR3 is 16 residues. Germline loops: CDR1 DFQATT, CDR2 SNEGSKA (reference sequence). V shed 3 bases and J 0 bases; nucleotides not matched to a gene: 9. The CDR3 loop reads CSASPFGGAYQETQYF. The CDR3 region has the DNA TGCAGTGCTAGCCCCTTCGGGGGGGCGTACCAAGAGACCCAGTACTTC.

This clonotype showed up many times. The chain carries TRBV7-9 and TRBJ2-7; D might be TRBD1 (6 bases). Germline CDR1 reads SEHNR; CDR2 reads FQNEAQ (reference sequence). Trimming stripped 1 base from V and 3 bases from J, with 10 bases between. The CDR3 is 14 amino acids. The CDR3 here is CASSLGGDNYEQYF. The CDR3 bases are TGTGCCAGCAGCTTAGGTGGGGACAACTACGAGCAGTACTTC.